The clone carrying this T cell receptor beta chain was observed a few times. Its specificity is unknown. This record belongs to a study of graft-versus-host responses after intestinal transplantation. Study in general: Following induction with anti-thymocyte globulin, all recipients were given tacrolimus and steroids for 2 to 4 years. Broader study findings: Early after transplant, HvG declines were associated with peak levels of circulating GvH clones. GvH clonotypes were identified within recipient marrow, with a subset emerging first in ileum or blood.

Per germline, CDR1 SGHRS and CDR2 YFSETQ. The CDR3 covers 16 residues. V was clipped by 0 bases and J by 3 bases; unmatched bases: 8. The table came from immunoSEQ multiplex PCR; TCRdb's copy has only in-frame clones and leaves some out. This sample has about 89,000 clones, with roughly 91% found just once. The sequencing used unstimulated CD4+ T cells sorted from spleen or lymph node cells, collected before intestinal transplant. This sequence originates from a human donor who received an intestinal transplant. The chain uses TRBV5-1 and TRBJ1-1, with 7 bases fitting TRBD1. Written as DNA, the CDR3 is TGCGCCAGCAGCTTGGGCGGGACAGCGGGGGACACTGAAGCTTTCTTT. Amino acid sequence: CASSLGGTAGDTEAFF.